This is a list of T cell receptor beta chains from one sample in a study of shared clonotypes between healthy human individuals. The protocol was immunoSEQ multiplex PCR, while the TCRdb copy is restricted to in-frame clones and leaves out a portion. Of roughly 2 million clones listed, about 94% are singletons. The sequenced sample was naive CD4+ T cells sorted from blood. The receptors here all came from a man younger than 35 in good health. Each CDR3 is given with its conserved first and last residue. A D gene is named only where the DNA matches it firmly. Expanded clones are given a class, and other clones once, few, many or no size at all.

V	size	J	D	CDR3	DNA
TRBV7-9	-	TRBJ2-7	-	CASSLRGSYEQYF	TGTGCCAGCAGCTTAAGGGGATCCTACGAGCAGTACTTC
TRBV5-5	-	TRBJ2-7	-	CASSPSPDRIYEQYF	TGTGCCAGCAGCCCGTCCCCAGACAGAATCTACGAGCAGTACTTC
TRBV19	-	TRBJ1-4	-	CASSIWDDEKLFF	TGTGCCAGTAGTATCTGGGACGATGAAAAACTGTTTTTT
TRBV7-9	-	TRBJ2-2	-	CASMILAGDTGELFF	TGTGCCAGCATGATTTTGGCAGGGGATACCGGGGAGCTGTTTTTT
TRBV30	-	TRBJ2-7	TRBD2	CAWRIAGGPYEQYF	TGTGCCTGGAGGATAGCGGGAGGACCCTACGAGCAGTACTTC
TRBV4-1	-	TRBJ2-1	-	CASSLGRDYNEQFF	TGCGCCAGCAGCCTGGGACGGGACTACAATGAGCAGTTCTTC
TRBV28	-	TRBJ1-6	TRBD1	CASTKPPGQGNSPLHF	TGTGCCAGCACCAAACCGCCGGGACAGGGGAATTCACCCCTCCACTTT
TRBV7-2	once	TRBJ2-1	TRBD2	CASSSLAGFGNEQFF	TGTGCCAGCAGCTCCTTAGCGGGGTTCGGGAATGAGCAGTTCTTC
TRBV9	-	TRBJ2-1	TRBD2	CASSLGTSGYNEQFF	TGTGCCAGCAGCCTCGGGACTAGCGGTTACAATGAGCAGTTCTTC
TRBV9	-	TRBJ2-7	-	CASSVGGDPDYEQYF	TGTGCCAGCAGCGTAGGTGGCGATCCGGACTACGAGCAGTACTTC
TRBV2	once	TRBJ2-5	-	CASSLTGTQYF	TGTGCCAGCAGTCTAACCGGGACCCAGTACTTC
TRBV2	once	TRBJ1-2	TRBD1	CASSPPRDRGRGYTF	TGTGCCAGCAGTCCGCCCCGGGACAGGGGTCGTGGCTACACCTTC
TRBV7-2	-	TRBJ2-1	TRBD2	CASSVDLGLAANEQFF	TGTGCCAGCAGCGTTGACCTGGGACTAGCCGCGAATGAGCAGTTCTTC
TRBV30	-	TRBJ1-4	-	CAWRRPARLYEKLFF	TGTGCCTGGAGGCGGCCGGCCCGGCTTTATGAAAAACTGTTTTTT
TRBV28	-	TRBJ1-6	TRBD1	CASSIGQARSPLHF	TGTGCCAGCAGTATAGGACAGGCCCGTTCACCCCTCCACTTT
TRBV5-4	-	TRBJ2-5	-	CASSLTDQETQYF	TGTGCCAGCAGCTTGACAGACCAAGAGACCCAGTACTTC
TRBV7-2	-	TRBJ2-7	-	CASSLPGLLEQYF	TGTGCCAGCAGCTTACCTGGTCTCCTCGAACAGTACTTC
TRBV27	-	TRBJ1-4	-	CASSLAGTINEKLFF	TGTGCCAGCAGTCTAGCCGGGACAATAAATGAAAAACTGTTTTTT
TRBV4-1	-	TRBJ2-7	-	CASSQLSWGPSSYEQYF	TGCGCCAGCAGCCAATTATCCTGGGGGCCCAGCTCCTACGAGCAGTACTTC
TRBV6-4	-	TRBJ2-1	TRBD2	CASSLTSGSFDEQFF	TGTGCCAGCAGCCTTACTAGCGGGAGCTTCGATGAGCAGTTCTTC
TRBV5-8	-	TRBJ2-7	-	CASSPIPSGTKSSYEQYF	TGTGCCAGCAGCCCGATCCCTTCCGGGACAAAGAGCTCCTACGAGCAGTACTTC
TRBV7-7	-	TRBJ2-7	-	CASSPRTGSYEQYF	TGTGCTAGCAGCCCCCGGACTGGGTCCTACGAGCAGTACTTC
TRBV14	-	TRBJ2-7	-	CASSPPRVPSYEQYF	TGTGCCAGCAGCCCCCCCAGGGTCCCCTCCTACGAGCAGTACTTC
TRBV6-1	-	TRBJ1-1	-	CASSSKGTEAFF	TGTGCCAGCAGTTCTAAAGGCACTGAAGCTTTCTTT
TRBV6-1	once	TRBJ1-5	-	CASGIGQPQHF	TGTGCCAGCGGTATCGGTCAGCCCCAGCATTTT
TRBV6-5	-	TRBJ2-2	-	CASSTGQGNTGELFF	TGTGCCAGCTCCACTGGGCAGGGGAACACCGGGGAGCTGTTTTTT
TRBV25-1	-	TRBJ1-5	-	CASSQTGYGQPQHF	TGTGCCAGCAGTCAAACAGGGTATGGACAGCCCCAGCATTTT
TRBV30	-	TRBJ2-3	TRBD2	CAWSGLAGSDTQYF	TGTGCCTGGAGTGGATTAGCGGGGTCTGATACGCAGTATTTT
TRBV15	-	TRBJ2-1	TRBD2	CATSRRTSDGNEQFF	TGTGCCACCAGCAGGAGGACTAGCGACGGGAATGAGCAGTTCTTC
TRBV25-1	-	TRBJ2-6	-	CASSEFGGLSTGANVLTF	TGTGCCAGCAGTGAATTTGGCGGGCTTTCCACTGGGGCCAACGTCCTGACTTTC
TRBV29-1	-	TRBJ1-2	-	CSVEDAGAAGYTF	TGCAGCGTTGAAGATGCCGGGGCGGCTGGCTACACCTTC
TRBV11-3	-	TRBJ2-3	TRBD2	CASSSGGLAPDTQYF	TGTGCCAGCAGCTCCGGGGGACTAGCGCCAGATACGCAGTATTTT
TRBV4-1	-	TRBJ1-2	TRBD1	CASSQGTRQGDGYTF	TGCGCCAGCAGCCAAGGCACCAGACAGGGTGATGGCTACACCTTC
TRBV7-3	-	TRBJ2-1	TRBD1	CASSFDRDYNEQFF	TGTGCCAGCAGCTTTGACAGGGACTACAATGAGCAGTTCTTC
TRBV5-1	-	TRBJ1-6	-	CASSLGGRSSYNSPLHF	TGCGCCAGCAGCTTGGGGGGTCGGAGCTCCTATAATTCACCCCTCCACTTT
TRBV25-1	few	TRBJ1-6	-	CASSGRNNSPLHF	TGTGCCAGCAGTGGGCGGAACAATTCACCCCTCCACTTT
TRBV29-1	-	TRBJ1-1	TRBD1	CSVGRTGGLNTEAFF	TGCAGCGTCGGCCGGACAGGGGGCCTGAACACTGAAGCTTTCTTT
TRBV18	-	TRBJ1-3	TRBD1	CASSPGPRTGTGNTIYF	TGTGCCAGCTCACCAGGTCCCAGGACAGGGACTGGAAACACCATATATTTT
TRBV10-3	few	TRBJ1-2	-	CAISESTRSPHDYGYTF	TGTGCCATCAGTGAGTCGACTCGGTCCCCGCACGACTATGGCTACACCTTC
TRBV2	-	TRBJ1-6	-	CASSLRGFNSPLHF	TGTGCCAGCAGTTTACGAGGATTTAATTCACCCCTCCACTTT
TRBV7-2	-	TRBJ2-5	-	CASSSVTGWETQYF	TGTGCCAGCAGCTCGGTGACAGGATGGGAGACCCAGTACTTC
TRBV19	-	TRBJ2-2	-	CATNIGTANTGELFF	TGTGCCACCAACATCGGTACCGCGAACACCGGGGAGCTGTTTTTT
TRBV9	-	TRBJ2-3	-	CASSPRTVSTDTQYF	TGTGCCAGCAGCCCACGGACAGTGAGCACAGATACGCAGTATTTT
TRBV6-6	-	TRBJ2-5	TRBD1	CASSTGQGRETQYF	TGTGCCAGCAGTACGGGACAGGGGAGAGAGACCCAGTACTTC
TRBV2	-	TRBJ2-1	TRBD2	CASRETSGEQFF	TGTGCCAGCAGAGAAACTAGCGGTGAGCAGTTCTTC
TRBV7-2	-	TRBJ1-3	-	CASSLAPGNTIYF	TGTGCCAGCAGCTTAGCGCCCGGAAACACCATATATTTT
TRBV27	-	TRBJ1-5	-	CASSAAPGASGNQPQHF	TGTGCCAGCAGTGCGGCCCCAGGGGCGTCCGGCAATCAGCCCCAGCATTTT
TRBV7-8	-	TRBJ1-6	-	CASSLEGRGSSYNSPLHF	TGTGCCAGCAGCTTAGAGGGGCGGGGTAGCTCCTATAATTCACCCCTCCACTTT
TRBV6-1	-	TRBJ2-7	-	CASTQAITYEQYF	TGTGCCAGCACGCAGGCGATAACCTACGAGCAGTACTTC
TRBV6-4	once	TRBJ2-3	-	CASSDSKRDADTQYF	TGTGCCAGCAGTGACTCGAAACGGGATGCAGATACGCAGTATTTT
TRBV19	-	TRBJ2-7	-	CASSKAGPYEQYF	TGTGCCAGTAGTAAGGCCGGCCCCTACGAGCAGTACTTC
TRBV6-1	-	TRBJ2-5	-	CASSELGTQYF	TGTGCCAGCAGTGAACTGGGGACCCAGTACTTC
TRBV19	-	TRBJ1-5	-	CASSIGQALHQPQHF	TGTGCCAGTAGTATCGGGCAGGCCCTACATCAGCCCCAGCATTTT
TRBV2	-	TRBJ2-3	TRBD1	CASSGTGVGTDTQYF	TGTGCCAGCAGCGGGACAGGGGTGGGTACAGATACGCAGTATTTT
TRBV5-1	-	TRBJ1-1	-	CASSLQQNTEAFF	TGCGCCAGCAGCTTACAGCAGAACACTGAAGCTTTCTTT
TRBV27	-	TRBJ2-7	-	CASRALAGEQYF	TGTGCCAGCAGGGCACTTGCGGGCGAGCAGTACTTC
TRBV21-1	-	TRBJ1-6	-	CASSKLWGPGSPLHF	-
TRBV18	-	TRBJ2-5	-	CASSRRGGNQETQYF	TGTGCCAGCTCACGCAGGGGGGGCAACCAAGAGACCCAGTACTTC
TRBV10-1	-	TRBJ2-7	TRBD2	CASSASRLAGLVSYEQYF	TGCGCCAGCAGTGCCAGTAGGCTAGCGGGACTCGTATCCTACGAGCAGTACTTC